The subject of this entry is one T cell receptor beta chain. This CDR3 contains 13 residues. Germline values: CDR1 KGHSH, CDR2 LQKENI. V dropped 2 bases and J dropped 6 bases, with 7 bases sitting between them. In the study's own analysis: Counts of nucleated cells, estimated from reference gene primer amplification, were obtained. Measured with immunoSEQ multiplex PCR; TCRdb has only the in-frame clones, and not every one. The DNA was the basis for D and trimming; V, J and clone size are from that table. The sample has about 160,000 clones; about 80% are singletons. The data belong to a study of blood T cell repertoires in COVID-19. The wider study: Acute and convalescent COVID-19 specimens originated in the United States, Italy and Spain.

The clonotype originates from an elderly woman with acute or convalescent COVID-19. The J gene is TRBJ1-4, the V gene TRBV18; no clear D gene. The sequenced sample consisted of peripheral blood. CDR3 coding DNA: TGTGCCAGCTCACCAATCCGCGATGAAAAACTGTTTTTT. Encoded protein: CASSPIRDEKLFF. The full variable domain, completed using reference TRBV18 and TRBJ1-4, is NAGVMQNPRHLVRRRGQEARLRCSPMKGHSHVYWYRQLPEEGLKFMVYLQKENIIDESGMPKERFSAEFPKEGPSILRIQQVVRGDSAAYFCASSPIRDEKLFFGSGTQLSVL.